Below, one T cell receptor beta chain is given with its context. No cognate antigen has been identified for it. No qualities accompany the bases; no much larger clone lies one base away. This sample is drawn from a study of T-cell memory formation after mild COVID-19 (dated by TCRdb to the early 2020s). As for the study more broadly: TCR sequence clusters from the two donors were found to be largely donor specific. In a couple of donors, T-cell clones that expanded and contracted after mild COVID-19 were tracked by sequencing TCRalpha and TCRbeta repertoires over time. Two young, previously healthy adult volunteers made up the cohort, one male and one female. Results and caveats for the whole study, not just this receptor: Some responding clones were found in pre-infection memory, which suggests that pre-existing cross-reactive memory T cells took part in the SARS-CoV-2 response. From day 15 to 85, contracting clones showed balanced CD4/CD8 phenotypes, whereas a second wave of clones that expanded from day 15 to 37 leaned towards CD4+. SARS-CoV-2 specificity was not confirmed for the second-wave clones peaking on day 37. Contracting CD4+ clones turned up mainly in the CM and EM memory subsets, whereas EMRA was where CD8+ clones were enriched. The study included only a couple of mild cases, and larger cohorts that include severe cases with pre-infection samples were judged to be necessary.

V trim: 5 bases; J trim: 4 bases; unmatched bases: 13. Reading from cysteine to phenylalanine, the CDR3 counts 17 amino acids. The entry retains the CDR3 DNA only, 51 bases that are in frame from base 1. Taken from the germline V gene, the CDR1 and CDR2 loops are MNHEY and SVGAGI. PBMCs were isolated by Ficoll-Paque density gradient centrifugation. The sequencer listed for this sample is Illumina NovaSeq 6000. TCRalpha and TCRbeta cDNA libraries were constructed by 5'RACE with constant-segment primers, with sample barcodes and unique molecular identifiers being introduced. RNA was extracted from every sample with Trizol reagent. Libraries were amplified in two PCR steps, with a second sample barcode and Illumina TruSeq adapters added in the second step. Libraries were sequenced on an Illumina NovaSeq with 2 x 150 bp paired-end reads. On the authors' methods: Demultiplexing of reads and collapsing into UMI-guided consensus sequences were performed with migec v1.2.7. Using mixcr v2.1.11, the UMI consensuses were aligned to TRA and TRB V and J templates and assembled into clonotypes. A clonotype was counted as expanded or contracted only if both edgeR and NoisET called the change significant, with noise models trained on biological replicates. For edgeR calls, a false discovery rate-adjusted p below 0.01 and a log2 fold-change threshold of 1 were applied. PCA with hierarchical clustering of max-normalized trajectories of the 1000 most abundant clonotypes was used as exploratory dynamics analysis. Separately sequenced CD4+ and CD8+ repertoires were used to assign the CD4 or CD8 phenotype of responding clones. TCRdb passed the public sequencing reads through fastp at Q25 and MiXCR, retaining productive beta sequences. Rows merge per CDR3 protein into single entries with the most common DNA and genes. For this entry, the V and J calls and clone size follow TCRdb and not the study's own pipeline. Recorded for this sample are some 450,000 distinct CDR3 sequences; roughly 18% of them occurred a single time. Around a fifth of the sample is held by the ten biggest clonotypes.

The sample taken for sequencing was PBMCs or a T cell subset sorted from them (not recorded which). Recombination linked TRBV6-5 to TRBJ2-3, with 9 bases in between that match TRBD2. The sequence came from a man aged 18 to 29 who had mild COVID-19 (a few samples of this study predate the infection). The sample titles of this study are shuffled in the database, so cell type and time point are left out; the donor was told from shared clones. For the CDR3, the sequence is CASSPNPAGGPADTQYF. The DNA sequence follows: TGTGCCAGCAGTCCCAATCCGGCGGGGGGGCCCGCAGATACGCAGTATTTT.